This TCR beta chain was recovered during a study of T cell responses to AZD1222 COVID-19 vaccine. Per germline, CDR1 MDHEN and CDR2 SYDVKM. This CDR3 has 14 residues. V lost 5 bases, J lost 4 bases, and 3 bases stayed unmatched. Assay used: immunoSEQ multiplex PCR; TCRdb lists only in-frame clones, some missing. The data hold 150,000 to 200,000 clones, with about 92% observed a single time. Sequences were derived from peripheral blood, sampled 28 days after the second dose of the MenACWY control vaccine. This receptor was taken from an adult who received the MenACWY meningococcal vaccine as a control. The rearrangement links TRBV28 to TRBJ2-7; 12 bases map to TRBD2. CDR3 residues: CASSGLAGTYEQYF. CDR3 DNA sequence: TGTGCCAGCAGTGGACTAGCGGGAACATACGAGCAGTACTTC. The full variable domain, in which reference TRBV28 and TRBJ2-7 provide the parts outside the CDR3, is DVKVTQSSRYLVKRTGEKVFLECVQDMDHENMFWYRQDPGLGLRLIYFSYDVKMKEKGDIPEGYSVSREKKERFSLILESASTNQTSMYLCASSGLAGTYEQYFGPGTRLTVT.